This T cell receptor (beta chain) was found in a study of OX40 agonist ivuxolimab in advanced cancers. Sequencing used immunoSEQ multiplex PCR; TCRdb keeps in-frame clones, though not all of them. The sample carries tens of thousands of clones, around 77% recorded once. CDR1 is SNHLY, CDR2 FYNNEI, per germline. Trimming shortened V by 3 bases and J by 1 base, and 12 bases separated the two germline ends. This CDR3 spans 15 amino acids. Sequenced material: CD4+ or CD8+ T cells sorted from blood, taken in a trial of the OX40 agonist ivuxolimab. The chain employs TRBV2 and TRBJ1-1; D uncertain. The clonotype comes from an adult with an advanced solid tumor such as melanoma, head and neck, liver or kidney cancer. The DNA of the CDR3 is TGTGCCAGCAGTGACCTACTCACAGAGAACACTGAAGCTTTCTTT. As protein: CASSDLLTENTEAFF.